This T cell receptor beta chain was recorded in a study of blood T cell repertoires in COVID-19 (dated by TCRdb to about 2020). With regard to the full study: The collaborator samples originated in the United States, Italy and Spain and spanned the acute and convalescent phases of COVID-19. The prospective study material was composed of cDNA or gDNA derived from T cells, B-cell-depleted T cells, or PBMCs. Samples came from the ongoing ImmuneRACE study (first 160 participants) plus 1,254 subjects from 6 global collaborators. Deeply sampled blood TCRbeta repertoires from subjects exposed to, actively infected with, or recovered from COVID-19 were included in the dataset. A freely available public database, intended as a resource for researchers studying the immune response to SARS-CoV-2, is where the repertoires were released. Sample metadata almost always included a de-identified subject ID, COVID-19 status, age in years and sex. HLA class I and class II types, where available, came from metadata supplied by the sample provider rather than from assay-based typing.

In Seattle, one collaborating source enrolled patients while the infection was active and tracked those patients longitudinally over the course of disease. Collaborating institutions collected whole blood in K2EDTA tubes following their own protocols. For TCRbeta analysis, collaborator samples were shipped as frozen whole blood, as isolated PBMCs, or as DNA extracted from either sample type. The immunoSEQ Assay, a bias-controlled multiplex PCR, was used to amplify TCRbeta CDR3 regions from genomic DNA. In the paper's pipeline: Within the assay, amplification of reference gene primers was used to estimate how many nucleated cells each sample contained. Sequence reads were collapsed and filtered to measure the absolute abundance of every unique TCRbeta CDR3 rearrangement. Productive Simpson clonality was computed per sample as the square root of Simpson's diversity index over productive rearrangements. TCRdb re-hosts the immuneACCESS table, in-frame sequences only. Its copies lack some clones; in the studies checked, an unresolved V gene accounts for under half of them, and the cause for the rest is not known. D and trimming were read from the DNA, whereas the V and J calls and clone size are those reported in that table. This sample lists some 140,000 clones; roughly 84% were detected once. The ten largest clones take up about an eighth of the sample.

CDR1 SGHNT and CDR2 YENEEA are derived from the germline V gene. The junction shows trimming of 4 bases on V and 6 bases on J, and the gene matches do not reach 10 bases of it. The CDR3 spans 15 residues, from the cysteine through the phenylalanine. Only the CDR3 region is kept as DNA, spanning 45 bases read in frame from base 1. Study-wide findings and limitations: Clinical and demographic metadata were provided uncurated, with the amount varying by source and participant.

This clone occurred many times. Its target antigen remains unknown. Base-call qualities are not available, and no considerably larger clone is one nucleotide away. The sequence joins TRBV11-3 to TRBJ2-7; the junction holds 9 bases that match TRBD2. What was sequenced was peripheral blood. The source of this sequence is a woman aged 60-75 years with COVID-19, enrolled during active disease. CDR3 protein: CASSSSRAGGAEQYF. In nucleotide form, the sequence is TGTGCCAGCAGCTCCTCTAGAGCGGGAGGTGCCGAGCAGTACTTC.